Included here is one T cell receptor beta chain sequence, with context. Study processing details: Reference gene primer amplification gave estimated nucleated cell counts. TCRdb's copy holds only in-frame clones and misses some; the assay was immunoSEQ multiplex PCR. V and J calls and clone size are copied from that table; D and trimming were computed from the DNA. Among roughly 200,000 clones listed, about 88% were seen once. The data were taken from a study of blood T cell repertoires in COVID-19. Study background: Samples of COVID-19 (acute and convalescent) were obtained from the United States, Italy and Spain. From T cells, B-cell-depleted T cells, or PBMCs came the material, which was cDNA or gDNA.

With V trimmed by 5 bases and J by 1 base, 6 bases remained unmatched. The CDR3 contains 16 residues. CDR1 is LGHDT and CDR2 is YNNKEL in the germline V gene (reference sequence). During active infection, Seattle patients enrolled and were then monitored through disease. J is TRBJ2-4 and V is TRBV3-1 (or the pseudogene TRBV3-2); 9 nucleotides line up with TRBD1. The sequence derives from a man between 50 and 59 years old with COVID-19, enrolled during active disease. Sequencing was done on a sample of peripheral blood. CDR3 amino acids: CASSYTGGSAKNIQYF. CDR3 nucleotide sequence: TGTGCCAGCAGCTACACAGGGGGCTCGGCCAAAAACATTCAGTACTTC.